The present T cell receptor (beta chain) was sequenced within a study of immune cell composition in non-small cell lung cancer. Study-level background: Tumours were mainly lung adenocarcinoma or squamous cell carcinoma.

From germline, CDR1 is LNHNV and CDR2 YYDKDF (reference sequence). The CDR3 consists of 13 residues. The V end was cut by 1 base, the J end by 4 bases, with 7 bases between. Generated by immunoSEQ multiplex PCR, the TCRdb table keeps only in-frame clones and is missing some. The data contain roughly 2,200 clones, approximately 72% of them singletons. Study-wide findings and caveats: Tumour TCR-beta clonality showed no significant link to smoking pack-years. Tumour-associated clones >0.5% occurred in 25% to 40% of adenocarcinomas, about 80% of squamous. Top 10 clone scores and clonality were higher in squamous than adenocarcinoma.

In regard to this clone: Its target is unknown.

The sequenced sample was lung tumor tissue. This receptor was taken from a human donor with non-small cell lung cancer. V is TRBV15 and J is TRBJ1-1; D gene unclear. The CDR3 protein is CATSRGRSTEAFF. The CDR3 DNA is TGTGCCACCAGCAGAGGCAGGTCCACTGAAGCTTTCTTT.